These 17 T cell receptor beta chains share one sample of origin, sequenced in a study of early T cells in non-severe SARS-CoV-2 infection. TCRdb re-analysed the 5' RACE reads in MiXCR, keeping a single row per CDR3 protein. Of 70,000 to 90,000 distinct CDR3 sequences listed, about 15% are singletons. What was sequenced was whole blood. The receptors originated from an adult who was a healthcare worker with PCR-confirmed SARS-CoV-2 infection or an uninfected control (not recorded which).

In its sample, this clonotype was seen a few times. The chain carries TRBV11-2 and TRBJ2-7; D ambiguous. V gave up 3 bases and J gave up 4 bases, with 4 bases separating them. The CDR3 contains 11 residues. The V gene's germline CDR1 is SGHAT and CDR2 FQNNGV. The chain's CDR3 is CASSFIYEQYF. In DNA form, the CDR3 reads TGTGCCAGCAGCTTTATATACGAGCAGTACTTC.

There are many counts of this clonotype. This sequence joins TRBV7-2 and TRBJ2-1; 9 bases map to TRBD2. J lost 5 bases, V lost 2 bases, and 4 bases had no gene match. The CDR3 has 15 residues. Germline lookup yields CDR1 SGHTA and CDR2 FQGNSA. In DNA form, the CDR3 reads TGTGCCAGCAGCTTAATCGCGGGAGGGCACAATGAGCAGTTCTTC. Its protein is CASSLIAGGHNEQFF.

This clonotype is medium-sized (0.01 to 0.1%). This chain connects TRBV12-3 or TRBV12-4 to TRBJ2-1; weak D call: TRBD1 (5 bases). This CDR3 spans 15 amino acids. V was cut by 4 bases and J by 0 bases, with 10 bases left in between. CDR3 nucleotides: TGTGCCAGCAGTTCGCCCCAGGGCTCCTACAATGAGCAGTTCTTC. The encoded protein is CASSSPQGSYNEQFF.

The V and J genes are TRBV5-5 and TRBJ2-1; 9 nucleotides line up with TRBD2. Trimming removed 5 bases from V and 4 bases from J; junction bases left unmatched: 7. CDR1 is SGHKS and CDR2 is YYEKEE in the germline V gene (reference sequence). The CDR3 has 15 amino acids. The CDR3 DNA is TGTGCCAGCAGTGTGATGGCGGGAGGGTACAATGAGCAGTTCTTC. The encoded protein is CASSVMAGGYNEQFF. Complete variable domain (other parts from reference TRBV5-5 and TRBJ2-1): DAGVTQSPTHLIKTRGQQVTLRCSPISGHKSVSWYQQVLGQGPQFIFQYYEKEERGRGNFPDRFSARQFPNYSSELNVNALLLGDSALYLCASSVMAGGYNEQFFGPGTRLTVL.

V usage is TRBV28 and J usage is TRBJ2-3, with 7 positions matching TRBD2. The CDR3 sequence is 15 residues long. Losses at the gene ends were 4 bases for V and 1 base for J; bases not matched to a gene: 5. CDR1 and CDR2 (germline): MDHEN, SYDVKM. The DNA for the CDR3 is TGTGCCAGCAGTTCTACGGGAGGACGCACAGATACGCAGTATTTT. Its protein product is CASSSTGGRTDTQYF. Full variable domain (remainder filled in from reference TRBV28 and TRBJ2-3): DVKVTQSSRYLVKRTGEKVFLECVQDMDHENMFWYRQDPGLGLRLIYFSYDVKMKEKGDIPEGYSVSREKKERFSLILESASTNQTSMYLCASSSTGGRTDTQYFGPGTRLTVL.

The rearrangement links TRBV25-1 to TRBJ2-2; no reliable D call. V was pared by 10 bases and J by 7 bases, with 13 bases between. The CDR3 spans 12 residues. CDR1 and CDR2 from the germline V gene are MGHDK and SYGVNS. CDR3 protein: CATSPGRGELFF. The CDR3 DNA reads as TGTGCCACTTCGCCGGGTCGCGGGGAGCTGTTTTTT.

By sample fraction, this clonotype is medium-sized. Here the CDR3 DNA reads TGTGCCAGCACCTGGCCCAATGAGCAGTTCTTC. Residues: CASTWPNEQFF. The rearrangement links TRBV28 to TRBJ2-1; D unclear. Trimming took 7 bases from V and 6 from J, leaving 7 bases between them. This CDR3 is built from 11 residues. The germline gives CDR1 MDHEN, CDR2 SYDVKM.

V and J are TRBV11-2 and TRBJ2-7; maybe TRBD2 (5 bases). The germline V gene has CDR1 SGHAT and CDR2 FQNNGV. V was cut by 5 bases and J by 5 bases, with 16 bases left in between. The CDR3 covers 14 residues. The CDR3: CASSPRGLRNEQYF. CDR3 sequence (DNA): TGTGCCAGCAGCCCTCGGGGTTTGCGGAACGAGCAGTACTTC.

The chain recombines TRBV3-1 with TRBJ1-1; D is unresolved. This CDR3 contains 14 residues. V gave up 1 base and J gave up 0 bases, with 6 bases separating them. CDR1 is LGHDT and CDR2 is YNNKEL in the germline V gene (reference sequence). This CDR3 is CASSQAKVNTEAFF. In DNA form, the CDR3 reads TGTGCCAGCAGCCAAGCGAAGGTGAACACTGAAGCTTTCTTT.

The chain couples TRBV11-2 to TRBJ2-7; D ambiguous. The germline gives CDR1 SGHAT, CDR2 FQNNGV. Trimming pared 4 bases from V and 2 bases from J, leaving 12 bases between. This CDR3 comprises 14 residues. CDR3 coding DNA: TGTGCCAGCAGCTCCCAAGCGTTCCCCTACGAGCAGTACTTC. It encodes CASSSQAFPYEQYF.

Ten or more counts support this clonotype. The J gene is TRBJ2-2, the V gene TRBV4-3; D is perhaps TRBD1 or TRBD2 (5 bases each). From germline, CDR1 is LGHNA and CDR2 YSLEER. This CDR3 is built from 16 residues. Between the trimmed V and J ends, which lost 1 base and 0 bases, there was a span of 9 bases. CDR3 bases: TGCGCCAGCAGCCAAGGTGGGACCTCGAACACCGGGGAGCTGTTTTTT. Encoded protein: CASSQGGTSNTGELFF.

In its sample, this clonotype was seen many times. In DNA, the CDR3 is TGTGCCAGCAGCTTAAAGGCGGGCAACTCCTACGAGCAGTACTTC. It yields the protein CASSLKAGNSYEQYF. The chain recombines TRBV13 with TRBJ2-7; TRBD2 is a possible D gene (5 bases). Per germline, CDR1 PRHDT and CDR2 FYEKMQ (reference sequence). V was clipped by 2 bases and J by 0 bases, with 11 bases between them. This CDR3 spans 15 amino acids.

This clonotype was seen a handful of times. The chain couples TRBV18 to TRBJ1-2; D may be TRBD1 (6 bases). Trimming pared 1 base from V and 9 bases from J, leaving 21 bases between. From germline, CDR1 is KGHSH and CDR2 LQKENI. The CDR3 is 16 residues long. The CDR3 DNA follows: TGTGCCAGCTCACCACGGGAGATTGGGGGGCGCGGAAGCTACACCTTC. It translates to CASSPREIGGRGSYTF.

This clonotype showed up just a few times. The chain couples TRBV6-6 to TRBJ2-5; perhaps TRBD1 as D (6 bases). CDR1 and CDR2 from the germline V gene are MNHNY and SVGAGI (reference sequence). This CDR3 is 15 amino acids long. Trimming took off 2 bases at V and 2 bases at J, with 12 bases between the two ends. CDR3 amino acids: CASSYPGQTQETQYF. CDR3 nucleotides: TGTGCCAGCAGTTACCCTGGACAGACACAAGAGACCCAGTACTTC.

The chain joins TRBV20-1 to TRBJ2-7; no clear D gene. V was shortened by 5 bases and J by 3 bases, with 14 bases between the two germline ends. The CDR3 has 13 amino acids. Germline CDR1 and CDR2: DFQATT and SNEGSKA (reference sequence). The CDR3 reads CSAEMDRIYEQYF. DNA of the CDR3: TGCAGTGCTGAGATGGACCGCATCTACGAGCAGTACTTC.

This clonotype was observed at least ten times. The V call is TRBV6-2 or TRBV6-3, the J call TRBJ2-1, with D uncertain. Looked up from germline, CDR1 is MNHEY and CDR2 is SVGEGT. Trimming shortened V by 4 bases and J by 9 bases, and 7 bases separated the two germline ends. This CDR3 contains 11 residues. The CDR3 region is CASSFSGEQFF. CDR3 DNA: TGTGCCAGCAGTTTCAGTGGTGAGCAGTTCTTC.

The chain joins TRBV11-1 to TRBJ2-3, with a weak D call TRBD2 (6 bases). The V end was cut by 2 bases, the J end by 1 base, with 7 bases between. CDR1 is SGHAT and CDR2 is FQDESV in the germline V gene (reference sequence). The CDR3 totals 14 residues. The chain's CDR3 is CASSLSSGTDTQYF. CDR3 nucleotides: TGTGCCAGCAGCTTATCTAGCGGCACAGATACGCAGTATTTT.